This T cell receptor (beta chain) was sequenced during a study of metastatic and nonmetastatic thyroid tumors. About the research overall: Comparison of repertoires was carried out across blood and tumor or nodule tissue from malignant and benign thyroid patients. Study-wide findings and caveats: Versus benign nodules, malignant thyroid tumors reportedly had significantly higher TCR beta diversity, in blood and tumor.

Germline loops: CDR1 MNHNS, CDR2 SASEGT. The V gene lost 6 bases and the J gene lost 0 bases, with 5 bases spanning the gap. The CDR3 totals 13 residues. TCRdb recomputed clones from the PCR reads via MiXCR. The table records approximately 40,000 clones, less than 25% of them present only once. Nobody among the patients had been given any treatment before thyroid surgery. This clone was seen a handful of times. As yet, its antigen is unknown. The sequenced sample was blood. The sequence was obtained from a female donor with papillary thyroid cancer or a benign thyroid nodule (not recorded which). Some clones in this sample may be carry-over from other donors' samples. This chain joins TRBV6-1 and TRBJ2-2; D is unresolved. This chain's CDR3 is CASRRANTGELFF. CDR3 coding DNA: TGTGCCAGCAGGCGAGCGAACACCGGGGAGCTGTTTTTT.